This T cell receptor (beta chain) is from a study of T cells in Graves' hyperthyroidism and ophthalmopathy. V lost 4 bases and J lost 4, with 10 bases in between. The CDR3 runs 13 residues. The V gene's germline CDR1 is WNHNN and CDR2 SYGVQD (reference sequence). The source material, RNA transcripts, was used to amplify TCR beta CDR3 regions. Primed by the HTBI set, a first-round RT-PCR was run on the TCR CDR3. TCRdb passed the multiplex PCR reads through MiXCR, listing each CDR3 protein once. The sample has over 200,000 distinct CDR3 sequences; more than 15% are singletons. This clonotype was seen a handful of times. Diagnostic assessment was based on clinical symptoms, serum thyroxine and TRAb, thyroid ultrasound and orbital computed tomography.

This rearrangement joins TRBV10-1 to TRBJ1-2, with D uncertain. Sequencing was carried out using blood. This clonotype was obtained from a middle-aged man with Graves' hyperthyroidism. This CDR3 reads CASSAAGSYGYTF. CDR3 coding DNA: TGCGCCAGCAGTGCAGCAGGCTCCTATGGCTACACCTTC.